This is a list of T cell receptor beta chains from one sample in a study of cytomegalovirus exposure and HLA in healthy donors. This table comes from immunoSEQ multiplex PCR, and its TCRdb copy is limited to in-frame clones, with some not included. The sample includes about 120,000 clones, 79% of them seen just once. The sequenced sample was PBMCs. The receptor set was obtained from a man aged 18 to 29 in good health and CMV-seronegative. CDR3s include the opening cysteine and the closing phenylalanine or tryptophan. D genes are given only for firm matches. Only some rows state a clone size, as once, few, many or a class for expanded clones.

V gene,clone size,D gene,J gene,CDR3 DNA,CDR3 protein
TRBV18,-,TRBD2,TRBJ2-1,TGTGCCAGCTCACCGGGACTAGCGGGAGCCAATGAGCAGTTCTTC,CASSPGLAGANEQFF
TRBV18,-,-,TRBJ2-5,TGTGCCAGCTCACCAGGCAGCGGAGAGACCCAGTACTTC,CASSPGSGETQYF
TRBV7-2,-,-,TRBJ1-5,TGTGCCAGCAGAGCAGGGGACAAAAATCAGCCCCAGCATTTT,CASRAGDKNQPQHF
TRBV7-3,-,TRBD1,TRBJ1-1,TGTGCCAGCAGCTTAACGGACAGGACCACTGAAGCTTTCTTT,CASSLTDRTTEAFF
TRBV29-1,-,-,TRBJ2-3,TGCAGCGCGGGGGGCTCGGGATCCACCACACAGGGTGAGCAGTATTTT,CSAGGSGSTTQGEQYF
TRBV6-5,few,TRBD1,TRBJ1-4,TGTGCCAGCAGCCACCGAGGGACAGGGATTGAAAAACTGTTTTTT,CASSHRGTGIEKLFF
TRBV7-9,-,TRBD1,TRBJ1-3,TGTGCCACTATAGGGGGACAGGGGGCTCAAGGAAACACCATATATTTT,CATIGGQGAQGNTIYF
TRBV18,-,TRBD2,TRBJ2-3,TGTGCCAGCTCATCCGTTGCGGGGGGAAGCACAGATACGCAGTATTTT,CASSSVAGGSTDTQYF
TRBV5-4,-,TRBD2,TRBJ2-1,TGTGCCAGCAGCTTGAGTCTAGCGGGGGCGAATGAGCAGTTCTTC,CASSLSLAGANEQFF
TRBV6-5,-,TRBD2,TRBJ2-3,TGTGCCAGCAGCTGGACTAGCGGGGAATCAGATACGCAGTATTTT,CASSWTSGESDTQYF
TRBV4-1,-,TRBD1,TRBJ2-2,TGCGCCAGCAGCCATACCGGGACAGCGAACACCGGGGAGCTGTTTTTT,CASSHTGTANTGELFF
TRBV20-1,-,-,TRBJ2-3,TGCAGTGAACTTAGCACAGATACGCAGTATTTT,CSELSTDTQYF
TRBV30,-,-,TRBJ2-3,TGTGCCTGGGCGCTGGGGGGAGGTAGCACAGATACGCAGTATTTT,CAWALGGGSTDTQYF
TRBV6-1,-,TRBD1,TRBJ1-5,TGTGCCAGCAGAGAGGGGACAGGAGGTGGGCAGCCCCAGCATTTT,CASREGTGGGQPQHF
TRBV6-5,-,-,TRBJ1-2,TGTGCCAGCAGTCCCCGAGGGTTGGCCTATGGCTACACCTTC,CASSPRGLAYGYTF
TRBV18,-,-,TRBJ1-5,TGTGCCAGCTCACCACTTGCGGGGCGCAATCAGCCCCAGCATTTT,CASSPLAGRNQPQHF
TRBV7-9,-,-,TRBJ1-3,TGTGCCAGCAGCCCCCGCCTATCAAAGCGGAACACCATATATTTT,CASSPRLSKRNTIYF
TRBV11-2,-,-,TRBJ1-1,TGTGCCAGCGGCCCGGGACTCCGCGGGGCTTTCTTT,CASGPGLRGAFF
TRBV13,-,TRBD2,TRBJ2-3,TGTGCCAGCAGCTTCCCGGGACTAGCGCTCAGCACAGATACGCAGTATTTT,CASSFPGLALSTDTQYF
TRBV7-9,-,TRBD1,TRBJ2-3,TGTTCCAGCAACCTCGCGGACAGGGGTCCAGATACGCAGTATTTT,CSSNLADRGPDTQYF
TRBV30,few,TRBD2,TRBJ2-1,TGTGCCTGGAGGAAGAGCGGGGGGTATGAGCAGTTCTTC,CAWRKSGGYEQFF
TRBV7-6,-,TRBD1,TRBJ1-4,TGTGCCAGCAGCTTAGTCCCCCTCGGGAGAACAGGGGCCACCTCAACTAATGAAAAACTGTTTTTT,CASSLVPLGRTGATSTNEKLFF
TRBV5-1,-,TRBD1,TRBJ2-1,TGCGCCAGCAGCAAGGGACAGTCGTGGGATGAGCAGTTCTTC,CASSKGQSWDEQFF
TRBV4-1,-,TRBD1,TRBJ1-2,TGCGCCAGCAGCCAGGCTGGGACAGACTCCTATGGCTACACCTTC,CASSQAGTDSYGYTF
TRBV9,once,-,TRBJ2-3,TGTGCCAGCAGCGAGGAAAATCGCAGGGTCACAGATACGCAGTATTTT,CASSEENRRVTDTQYF
TRBV2,-,-,TRBJ1-1,TGTGCCAGCAGCGCACAGGGTCTTTATGCAGCTTTCTTT,CASSAQGLYAAFF
TRBV6-5,-,-,TRBJ2-1,TGTGCCAGCAGTTACCAAGCTTACCCGCTTTTTGATGAGCAGTTCTTC,CASSYQAYPLFDEQFF
TRBV6-5,-,-,TRBJ1-1,TGTGCCAGCAGTTACGGGGGAGGTAGAATGAACACTGAAGCTTTCTTT,CASSYGGGRMNTEAFF
TRBV5-6,-,-,TRBJ1-1,TGTGCCAGCAGCTTTCGGGGGAACACTGAAGCTTTCTTT,CASSFRGNTEAFF
TRBV5-1,-,TRBD1,TRBJ2-3,TGCGCCAGCAGCTCAGGACAGGTCACTAGCACAGATACGCAGTATTTT,CASSSGQVTSTDTQYF
TRBV6-5,-,-,TRBJ1-6,TGTGCCAGCAGTTACTGGGGAGGATCCTATAATTCACCCCTCCACTTT,CASSYWGGSYNSPLHF
TRBV6-5,-,TRBD2,TRBJ2-5,TGTGCCTCTCATATAGCGGGACAAGAGACCCAGTACTTC,CASHIAGQETQYF
TRBV6-5,few,TRBD1,TRBJ1-1,TGTGCCAGCAGACGGACCGGGACAGGGAACACTGAAGCTTTCTTT,CASRRTGTGNTEAFF
TRBV7-3,-,TRBD2,TRBJ2-3,TGTGCCAGCAGTCAACCGGGACTAGGAACAGATACGCAGTATTTT,CASSQPGLGTDTQYF
TRBV6-6,few,TRBD2,TRBJ2-1,TGTGCCAGCAGGGGGGGACTAGCGGGTTTCAATGAGCAGTTCTTC,CASRGGLAGFNEQFF
TRBV6-6,-,-,TRBJ2-7,TGTGCCAGCAGTTACTCGCGCGGGGACGCCTACGAGCAGTACTTC,CASSYSRGDAYEQYF
TRBV19,once,-,TRBJ1-5,TGTGCCAGCCAGGGTTTAGTCAATCAGCCCCAGCATTTT,CASQGLVNQPQHF
TRBV4-2,few,TRBD1,TRBJ1-4,TGTGCCAGCAGCCAAGAGACGACAGGGGAAAAACTGTTTTTT,CASSQETTGEKLFF
TRBV2,-,-,TRBJ2-5,TGTGCCAGCAGTGGGCGTGGTTATAGCGGCATCCAAGAGACCCAGTACTTC,CASSGRGYSGIQETQYF
TRBV4-1,-,-,TRBJ2-7,TGCGCCAGCAGCCAAATCGGGAGTTCCTACGAGCAGTACTTC,CASSQIGSSYEQYF
TRBV6-5,-,-,TRBJ2-2,TGTGCCAGCAGGACAGCGACCGGGGAGCTGTTTTTT,CASRTATGELFF
TRBV5-5,once,-,TRBJ1-5,TGTGCCAGCAGCTCACTGACAGGCAATAGCAATCAGCCCCAGCATTTT,CASSSLTGNSNQPQHF
TRBV5-4,-,-,TRBJ2-1,TGTGCCAGCAGCTCTTTAGGAGATGGCTCCTACAATGAGCAGTTCTTC,CASSSLGDGSYNEQFF
TRBV15,-,TRBD1,TRBJ1-1,TGTGCCACCAGCAGAGATCTTGCTGCACCGTGGACAGGGAGGACTGAAGCTTTCTTT,CATSRDLAAPWTGRTEAFF
TRBV25-1,-,TRBD2,TRBJ2-5,TGTGCCAGCAGTGAGTCTGGTAGGGGAGGGTTAGAGACCCAGTACTTC,CASSESGRGGLETQYF
TRBV12-5,few,-,TRBJ2-3,TGTGCTAGTGGGGAGGAGTATACGCAGTATTTT,CASGEEYTQYF
TRBV5-1,-,-,TRBJ2-1,TGCGCCAGCAACCCCCTTGGTTTGTCTACTAGCAGAAACCTCTACAATGAGCAGTTCTTC,CASNPLGLSTSRNLYNEQFF